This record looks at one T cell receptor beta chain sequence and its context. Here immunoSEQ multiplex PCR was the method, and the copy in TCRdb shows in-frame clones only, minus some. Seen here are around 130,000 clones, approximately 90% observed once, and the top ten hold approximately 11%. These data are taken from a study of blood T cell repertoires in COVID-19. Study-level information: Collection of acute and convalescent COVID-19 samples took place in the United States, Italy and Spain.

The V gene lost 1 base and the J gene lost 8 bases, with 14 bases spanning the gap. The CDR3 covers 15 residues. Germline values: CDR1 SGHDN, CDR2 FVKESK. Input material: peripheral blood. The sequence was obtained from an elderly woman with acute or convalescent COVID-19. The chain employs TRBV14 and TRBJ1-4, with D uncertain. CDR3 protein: CASSQVRTAGEKLFF. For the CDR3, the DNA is TGTGCCAGCAGCCAAGTACGCACCGCGGGCGAAAAACTGTTTTTT.